The T cell receptor (beta chain) under discussion was sequenced for a study of CD8 T cells in Susac syndrome. The RNA input was about 0.5 to 1 ug, and it was reverse transcribed with random hexamers. Via MiXCR, TCRdb re-called the immunoSEQ multiplex PCR reads, giving one row per CDR3 protein. The data hold under 200,000 distinct CDR3 sequences, with about 96% observed a single time. Sequencing of TCR beta was carried out in blood CD8+ and CD4+ T cells. The CDR3 extends over 17 amino acids. V dropped 1 base and J dropped 4 bases, with 16 bases sitting between them. The germline CDR1 and CDR2 sequences are LGHNA and YSLEER. This clonotype was seen only once.

Sequencing input: CD4+ T cells from PBMCs. The TCR comes from a human donor with Susac syndrome. V is TRBV4-3 and J is TRBJ2-2; tentative D call: TRBD1 (7 bases). CDR3 sequence (DNA): TGCGCCAGCAGCCAAGGTTCCAGGGGGGCAGCCACCGGGGAGCTGTTTTTT. Translated: CASSQGSRGAATGELFF.